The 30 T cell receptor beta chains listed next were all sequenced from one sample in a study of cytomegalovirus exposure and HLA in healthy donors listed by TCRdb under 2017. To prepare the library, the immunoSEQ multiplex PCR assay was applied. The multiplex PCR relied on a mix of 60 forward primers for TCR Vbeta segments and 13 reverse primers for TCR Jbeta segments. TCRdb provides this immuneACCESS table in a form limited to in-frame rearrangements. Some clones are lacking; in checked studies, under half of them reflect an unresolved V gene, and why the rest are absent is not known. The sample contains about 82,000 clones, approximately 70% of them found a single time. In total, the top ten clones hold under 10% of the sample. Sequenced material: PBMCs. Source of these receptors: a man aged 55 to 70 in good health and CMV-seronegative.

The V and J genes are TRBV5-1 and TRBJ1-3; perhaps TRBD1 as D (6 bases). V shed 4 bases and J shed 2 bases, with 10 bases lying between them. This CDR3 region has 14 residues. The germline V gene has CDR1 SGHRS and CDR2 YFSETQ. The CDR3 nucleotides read TGCGCCAGCAGCCTCGGGACACCTGGAAACACCATATATTTT. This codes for CASSLGTPGNTIYF.

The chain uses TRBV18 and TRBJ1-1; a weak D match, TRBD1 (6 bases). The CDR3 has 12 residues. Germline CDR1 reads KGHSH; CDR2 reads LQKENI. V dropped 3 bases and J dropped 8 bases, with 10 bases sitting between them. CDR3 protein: CASSPLDREAFF. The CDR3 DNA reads TGTGCCAGCTCACCCCTGGACAGAGAAGCTTTCTTT.

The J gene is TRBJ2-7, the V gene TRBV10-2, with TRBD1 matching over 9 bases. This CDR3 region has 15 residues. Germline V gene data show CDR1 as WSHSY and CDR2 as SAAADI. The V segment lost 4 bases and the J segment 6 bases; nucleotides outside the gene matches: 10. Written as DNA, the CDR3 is TGCGCCAGCAGTGGATCGGTGACAGGGGGGTCCGAGCAGTACTTC. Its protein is CASSGSVTGGSEQYF.

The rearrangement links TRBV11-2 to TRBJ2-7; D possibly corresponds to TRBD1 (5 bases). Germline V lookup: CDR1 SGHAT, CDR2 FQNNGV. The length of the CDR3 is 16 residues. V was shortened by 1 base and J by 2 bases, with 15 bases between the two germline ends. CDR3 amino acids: CASSLGAQGSPYEQYF. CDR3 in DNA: TGTGCCAGCAGCTTAGGGGCCCAGGGAAGCCCCTACGAGCAGTACTTC. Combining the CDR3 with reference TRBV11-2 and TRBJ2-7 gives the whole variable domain EAGVAQSPRYKIIEKRQSVAFWCNPISGHATLYWYQQILGQGPKLLIQFQNNGVVDDSQLPKDRFSAERLKGVDSTLKIQPAKLEDSAVYLCASSLGAQGSPYEQYFGPGTRLTVT.

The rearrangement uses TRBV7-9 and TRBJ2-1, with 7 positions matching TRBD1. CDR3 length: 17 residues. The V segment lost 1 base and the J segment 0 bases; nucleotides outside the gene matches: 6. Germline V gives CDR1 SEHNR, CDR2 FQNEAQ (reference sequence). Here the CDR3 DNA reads TGTGCCAGCAGCTTAGAATTGAGGGACAGCTCCTACAATGAGCAGTTCTTC. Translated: CASSLELRDSSYNEQFF.

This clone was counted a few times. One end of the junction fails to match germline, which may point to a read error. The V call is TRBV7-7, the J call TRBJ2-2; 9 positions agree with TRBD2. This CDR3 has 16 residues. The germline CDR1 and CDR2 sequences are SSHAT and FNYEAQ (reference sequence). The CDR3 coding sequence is TGTGCTAGCAGCCAACGCGGGGGGGGGAACACCGGGGAGCTGTTTTTT. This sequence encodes CASSQRGGGNTGELFF.

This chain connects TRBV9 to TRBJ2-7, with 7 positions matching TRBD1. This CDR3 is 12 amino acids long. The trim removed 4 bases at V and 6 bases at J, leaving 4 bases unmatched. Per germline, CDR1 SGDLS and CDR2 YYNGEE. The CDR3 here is CASSPDRAEQYF. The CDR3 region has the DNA TGTGCCAGCAGCCCCGACAGGGCCGAGCAGTACTTC.

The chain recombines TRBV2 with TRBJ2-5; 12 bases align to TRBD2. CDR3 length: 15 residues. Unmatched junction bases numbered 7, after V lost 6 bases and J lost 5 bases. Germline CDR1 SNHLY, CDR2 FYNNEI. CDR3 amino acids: CASSPSSGRAETQYF. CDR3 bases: TGTGCCAGCAGCCCCTCTAGCGGGAGGGCGGAGACCCAGTACTTC. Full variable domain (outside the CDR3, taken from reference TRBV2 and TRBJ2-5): EPEVTQTPSHQVTQMGQEVILRCVPISNHLYFYWYRQILGQKVEFLVSFYNNEISEKSEIFDDQFSVERPDGSNFTLKIRSTKLEDSAMYFCASSPSSGRAETQYFGPGTRLLVL.

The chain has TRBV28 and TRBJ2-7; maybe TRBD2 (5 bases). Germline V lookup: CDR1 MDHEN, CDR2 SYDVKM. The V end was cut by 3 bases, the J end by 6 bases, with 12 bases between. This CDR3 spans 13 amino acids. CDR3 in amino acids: CASSFNVGSEQYF. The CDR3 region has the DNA TGTGCCAGCAGTTTTAATGTAGGGAGCGAGCAGTACTTC.

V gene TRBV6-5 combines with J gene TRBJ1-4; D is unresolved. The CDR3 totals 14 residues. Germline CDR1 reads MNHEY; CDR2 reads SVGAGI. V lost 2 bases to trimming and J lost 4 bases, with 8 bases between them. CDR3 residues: CASSYGQFNEKLFF. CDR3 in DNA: TGTGCCAGCAGTTACGGCCAATTTAATGAAAAACTGTTTTTT.

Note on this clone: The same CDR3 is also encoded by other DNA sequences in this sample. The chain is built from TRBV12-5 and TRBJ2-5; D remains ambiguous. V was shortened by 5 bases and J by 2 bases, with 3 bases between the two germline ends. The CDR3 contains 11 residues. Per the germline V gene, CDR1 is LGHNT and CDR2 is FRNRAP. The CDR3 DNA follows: TGTGCTAGTGGTCTACAAGAGACCCAGTACTTC. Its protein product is CASGLQETQYF.

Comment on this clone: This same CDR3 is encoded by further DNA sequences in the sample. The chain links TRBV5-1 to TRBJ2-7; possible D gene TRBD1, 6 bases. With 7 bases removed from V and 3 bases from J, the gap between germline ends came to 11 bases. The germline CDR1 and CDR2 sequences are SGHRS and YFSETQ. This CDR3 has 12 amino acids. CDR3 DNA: TGCGCCAGCTCCTTAGGGGGCTACGAGCAGTACTTC. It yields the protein CASSLGGYEQYF.

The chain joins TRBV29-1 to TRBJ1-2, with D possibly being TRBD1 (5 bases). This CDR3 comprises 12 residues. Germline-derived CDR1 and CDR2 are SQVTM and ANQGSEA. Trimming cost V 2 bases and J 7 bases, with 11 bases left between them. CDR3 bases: TGCAGCGTTGAACGCCAGGGCTCTGGCTACACCTTC. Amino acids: CSVERQGSGYTF.

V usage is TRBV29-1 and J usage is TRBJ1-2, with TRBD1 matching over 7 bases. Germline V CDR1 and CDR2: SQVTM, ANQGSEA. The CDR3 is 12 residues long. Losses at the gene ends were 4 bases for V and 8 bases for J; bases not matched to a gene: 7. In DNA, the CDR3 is TGCAGCGTTGCGAGTACAGGGGACGGCTACACCTTC. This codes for CSVASTGDGYTF.

The CDR3 DNA reads as TGCAGCGTGAAACCGGGGGAAAAACTGTTTTTT. Translation: CSVKPGEKLFF. The chain joins TRBV29-1 to TRBJ1-4; D call uncertain. This CDR3 comprises 11 residues. Trimming removed 6 bases at V and 8 bases at J, with 10 bases between. The germline gives CDR1 SQVTM, CDR2 ANQGSEA.

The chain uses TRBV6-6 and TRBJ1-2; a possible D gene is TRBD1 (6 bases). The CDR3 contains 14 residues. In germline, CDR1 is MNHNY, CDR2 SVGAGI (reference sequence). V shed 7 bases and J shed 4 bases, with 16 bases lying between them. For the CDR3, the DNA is TGTGCCAGCAACCGAAGGGGGTTGGGCTATGGCTACACCTTC. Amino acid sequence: CASNRRGLGYGYTF.

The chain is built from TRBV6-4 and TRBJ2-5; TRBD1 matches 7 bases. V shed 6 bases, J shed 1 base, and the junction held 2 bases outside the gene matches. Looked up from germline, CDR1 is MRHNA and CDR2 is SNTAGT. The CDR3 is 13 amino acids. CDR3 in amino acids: CASRGTAQETQYF. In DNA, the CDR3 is TGTGCCAGCAGAGGGACAGCCCAAGAGACCCAGTACTTC.

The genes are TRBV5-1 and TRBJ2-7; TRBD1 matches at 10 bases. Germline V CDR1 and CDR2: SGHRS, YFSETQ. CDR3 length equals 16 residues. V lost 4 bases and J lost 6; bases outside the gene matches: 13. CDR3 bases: TGCGCCAGCAGCCCGGCATATCAGACAGGGGGCGGCGAGCAGTACTTC. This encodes CASSPAYQTGGGEQYF.

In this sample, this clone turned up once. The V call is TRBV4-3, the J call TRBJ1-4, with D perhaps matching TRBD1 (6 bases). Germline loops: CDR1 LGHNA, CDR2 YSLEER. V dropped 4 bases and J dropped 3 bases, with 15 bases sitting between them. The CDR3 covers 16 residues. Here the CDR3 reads CASSPPGGGSNEKLFF. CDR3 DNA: TGCGCCAGCAGCCCGCCTGGGGGGGGCTCTAATGAAAAACTGTTTTTT.

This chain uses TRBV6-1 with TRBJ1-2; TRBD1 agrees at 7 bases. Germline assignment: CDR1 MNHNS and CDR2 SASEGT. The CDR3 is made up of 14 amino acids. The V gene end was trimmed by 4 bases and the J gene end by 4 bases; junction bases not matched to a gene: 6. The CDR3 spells CASSVGRGAYGYTF. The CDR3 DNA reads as TGTGCCAGCAGTGTGGGCAGGGGGGCCTATGGCTACACCTTC.

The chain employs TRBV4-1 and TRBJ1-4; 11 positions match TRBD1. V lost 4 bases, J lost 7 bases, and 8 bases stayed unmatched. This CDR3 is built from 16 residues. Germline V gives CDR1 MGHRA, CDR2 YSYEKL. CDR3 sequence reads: CASSPPWTGGGEKLFF. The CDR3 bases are TGCGCCAGCAGCCCTCCCTGGACAGGGGGCGGTGAAAAACTGTTTTTT.

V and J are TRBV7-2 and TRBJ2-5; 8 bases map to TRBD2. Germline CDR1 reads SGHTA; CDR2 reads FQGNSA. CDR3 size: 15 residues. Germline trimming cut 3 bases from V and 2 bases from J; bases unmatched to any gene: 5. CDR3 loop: CASSFGGGTQETQYF. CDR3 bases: TGTGCCAGCAGCTTCGGGGGGGGAACACAAGAGACCCAGTACTTC.

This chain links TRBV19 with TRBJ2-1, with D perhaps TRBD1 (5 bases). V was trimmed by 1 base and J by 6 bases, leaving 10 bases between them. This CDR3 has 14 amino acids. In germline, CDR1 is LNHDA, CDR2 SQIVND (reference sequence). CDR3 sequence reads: CASSIAQAPNEQFF. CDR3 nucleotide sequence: TGTGCCAGTAGTATAGCACAGGCCCCCAATGAGCAGTTCTTC.

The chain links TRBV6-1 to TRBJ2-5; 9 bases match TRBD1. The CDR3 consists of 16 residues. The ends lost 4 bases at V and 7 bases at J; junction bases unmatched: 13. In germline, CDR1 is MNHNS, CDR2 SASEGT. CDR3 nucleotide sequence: TGTGCCAGCAGTGGACTAGGGCCCGTGACAGGGGGGACCCAGTACTTC. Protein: CASSGLGPVTGGTQYF.

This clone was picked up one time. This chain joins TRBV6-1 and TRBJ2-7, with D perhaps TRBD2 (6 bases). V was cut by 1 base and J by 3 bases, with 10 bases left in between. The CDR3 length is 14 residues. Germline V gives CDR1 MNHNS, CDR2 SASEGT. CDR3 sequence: CASSEGGSGYEQYF. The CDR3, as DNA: TGTGCCAGCAGTGAAGGGGGTAGCGGCTACGAGCAGTACTTC.

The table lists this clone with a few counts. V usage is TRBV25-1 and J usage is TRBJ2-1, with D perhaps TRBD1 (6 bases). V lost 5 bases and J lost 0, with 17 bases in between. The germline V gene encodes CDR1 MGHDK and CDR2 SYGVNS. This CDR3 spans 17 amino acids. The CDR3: CASSPPEVGGSYNEQFF. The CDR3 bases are TGTGCCAGCAGTCCCCCTGAGGTAGGGGGCTCCTACAATGAGCAGTTCTTC.

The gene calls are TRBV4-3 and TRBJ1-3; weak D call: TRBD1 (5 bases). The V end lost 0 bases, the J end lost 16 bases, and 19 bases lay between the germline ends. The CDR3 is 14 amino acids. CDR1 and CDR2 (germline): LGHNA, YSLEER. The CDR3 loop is CASSQDISGPAGYF. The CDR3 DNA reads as TGCGCCAGCAGCCAAGATATATCAGGGCCGGCAGGTTATTTT.

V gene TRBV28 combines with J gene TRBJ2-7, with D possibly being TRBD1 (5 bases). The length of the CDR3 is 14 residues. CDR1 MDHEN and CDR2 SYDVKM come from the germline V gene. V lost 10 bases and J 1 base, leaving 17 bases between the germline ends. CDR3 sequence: CATEVQGPSYEQYF. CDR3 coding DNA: TGTGCCACAGAGGTGCAGGGCCCTTCCTACGAGCAGTACTTC.

This chain's CDR3 is CASARDRSYEQYF. The CDR3 region has the DNA TGTGCCAGCGCCCGGGACAGGAGCTACGAGCAGTACTTC. The rearrangement uses TRBV5-4 and TRBJ2-7; 8 bases agree with TRBD1. This CDR3 region has 13 residues. V lost 7 bases, J lost 3 bases, and 6 bases stayed unmatched. CDR1 and CDR2 from the germline V gene are SGHNT and YYREEE (reference sequence).

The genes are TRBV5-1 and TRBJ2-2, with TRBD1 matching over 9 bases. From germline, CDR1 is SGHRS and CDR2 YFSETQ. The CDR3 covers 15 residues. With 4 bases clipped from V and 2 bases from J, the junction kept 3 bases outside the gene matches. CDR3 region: CASSLDRGNTGELFF. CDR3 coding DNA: TGCGCCAGCAGCCTGGACAGGGGTAACACCGGGGAGCTGTTTTTT.